Following are 18 T cell receptor beta chains from one sample sequenced in a study of blood T cell repertoires in COVID-19. TCRdb keeps only in-frame clones here, not all; method: immunoSEQ multiplex PCR. This sample yields a few hundred thousand clones, of which around 90% are seen a single time; approximately 1.5% belongs to the top ten. Sequencing was performed on PBMCs or T cells enriched from blood (not recorded which). The source is a woman aged 50 to 65 who had recovered from COVID-19.

V and J are TRBV11-2 and TRBJ2-4, with 9 bases lining up with TRBD2. Germline V gene data show CDR1 as SGHAT and CDR2 as FQNNGV. There are 15 residues in the CDR3. V lost 7 bases and J lost 4; bases outside the gene matches: 8. CDR3 sequence (DNA): TGTGCCAGCACCCCCGGGCTAGCGGGAAAAAACATTCAGTACTTC. It specifies CASTPGLAGKNIQYF.

V usage is TRBV5-4 and J usage is TRBJ1-2; TRBD1 aligns across 8 bases. Per the germline V gene, CDR1 is SGHNT and CDR2 is YYREEE (reference sequence). V was pared by 4 bases and J by 5 bases, with 7 bases of the junction left unmatched. The CDR3 covers 14 residues. The CDR3 sequence: CASSPRTGLYGYTF. The CDR3 nucleotides are TGTGCCAGCAGCCCCCGGACAGGGTTGTATGGCTACACCTTC.

The chain uses TRBV2 and TRBJ2-1; weak D call: TRBD2 (5 bases). The V gene lost 10 bases and the J gene lost 10 bases, with 14 bases spanning the gap. The CDR3 spans 11 residues. Per the germline V gene, CDR1 is SNHLY and CDR2 is FYNNEI. Written as DNA, the CDR3 is TGTGCCACCACTTCCGGGGTCGAGCAGTTCTTC. Its protein is CATTSGVEQFF. The full variable domain, in which reference TRBV2 and TRBJ2-1 provide the parts outside the CDR3, is EPEVTQTPSHQVTQMGQEVILRCVPISNHLYFYWYRQILGQKVEFLVSFYNNEISEKSEIFDDQFSVERPDGSNFTLKIRSTKLEDSAMYFCATTSGVEQFFGPGTRLTVL.

The genes are TRBV10-3 and TRBJ1-3; D is unresolved. The CDR3 is 13 residues long. Germline loops: CDR1 ENHRY, CDR2 SYGVKD. Trimming stripped 7 bases from V and 4 bases from J, with 11 bases between. The CDR3 sequence: CAITLAEGNTIYF. The CDR3 DNA is TGTGCCATCACCTTAGCCGAAGGAAACACCATATATTTT.

The rearrangement links TRBV20-1 to TRBJ1-1; 8 positions match TRBD1. Germline values: CDR1 DFQATT, CDR2 SNEGSKA (reference sequence). V gave up 6 bases and J gave up 7 bases; unmatched junction bases: 4. This CDR3 contains 11 residues. The CDR3 reads CSASDRDEAFF. In DNA form, the CDR3 reads TGCAGTGCGTCGGACAGGGATGAAGCTTTCTTT.

The V gene is TRBV28, the J gene TRBJ1-3; 9 nucleotides agree with TRBD1. The CDR3 runs 15 residues. CDR1 and CDR2 from the germline V gene are MDHEN and SYDVKM. V was clipped by 2 bases and J by 8 bases; unmatched bases: 7. For the CDR3, the DNA is TGTGCCAGCAGTTTACCTGGGACAGGGATAGACACCATATATTTT. Translation: CASSLPGTGIDTIYF. The full variable domain, completed using reference TRBV28 and TRBJ1-3, is DVKVTQSSRYLVKRTGEKVFLECVQDMDHENMFWYRQDPGLGLRLIYFSYDVKMKEKGDIPEGYSVSREKKERFSLILESASTNQTSMYLCASSLPGTGIDTIYFGEGSWLTVV.

The chain combines TRBV20-1 with TRBJ2-3, with 13 bases fitting TRBD2. The length of the CDR3 is 15 residues. Trimming removed 3 bases from V and 4 bases from J; junction bases left unmatched: 4. Germline CDR1 DFQATT, CDR2 SNEGSKA (reference sequence). The chain's CDR3 is CSASALAGGPDTQYF. CDR3 nucleotide sequence: TGCAGTGCTAGTGCACTAGCGGGAGGGCCAGATACGCAGTATTTT.

The chain carries TRBV18 and TRBJ1-1, with 7 bases matching TRBD1. The germline gives CDR1 KGHSH, CDR2 LQKENI. The CDR3 extends over 13 amino acids. J lost 5 bases, V lost 3 bases, and 3 bases had no gene match. CDR3 region: CASSPSGGTEAFF. DNA for the CDR3: TGTGCCAGCTCACCCTCAGGGGGGACTGAAGCTTTCTTT.

Only a few counts were recorded for this clone. This sequence joins TRBV19 and TRBJ2-1; weak D call: TRBD2 (5 bases). V lost 5 bases, J lost 0 bases, and 11 bases lay in between. CDR3 length: 15 residues. In germline, CDR1 is LNHDA, CDR2 SQIVND (reference sequence). Here the CDR3 reads CASSGSESSYNEQFF. The CDR3 coding sequence is TGTGCCAGTAGTGGTAGCGAGAGCTCCTACAATGAGCAGTTCTTC.

This chain uses TRBV5-1 with TRBJ2-7; TRBD1 aligns across 7 bases. The CDR3 covers 13 residues. Germline-derived CDR1 and CDR2 are SGHRS and YFSETQ. Trimming cost V 5 bases and J 1 base; bases outside gene matches: 3. The CDR3 DNA is TGCGCCAGCAGGAGGGACAGTTCCTACGAGCAGTACTTC. Residues: CASRRDSSYEQYF. The whole variable domain, remainder taken from reference TRBV5-1 and TRBJ2-7, is KAGVTQTPRYLIKTRGQQVTLSCSPISGHRSVSWYQQTPGQGLQFLFEYFSETQRNKGNFPGRFSGRQFSNSRSEMNVSTLELGDSALYLCASRRDSSYEQYFGPGTRLTVT.

The chain is built from TRBV7-3 and TRBJ2-1; D is perhaps TRBD1 (6 bases). V was shortened by 5 bases and J by 6 bases, with 14 bases between the two germline ends. Germline-derived CDR1 and CDR2 are SGHTA and FQGTGA. This CDR3 comprises 14 residues. In nucleotides, the CDR3 is TGTGCCAGCAGCCCCCAGGGGAGAGGCAATGAGCAGTTCTTC. As protein: CASSPQGRGNEQFF.

The chain couples TRBV9 to TRBJ1-2; 10 bases map to TRBD1. Germline V lookup: CDR1 SGDLS, CDR2 YYNGEE. V dropped 0 bases and J dropped 6; count of bases not matched to a gene: 5. The CDR3 spans 15 residues. CDR3: CASSVAPGTGDGYTF. The CDR3, as DNA: TGTGCCAGCAGCGTAGCCCCCGGGACAGGGGATGGCTACACCTTC.

The rearrangement links TRBV18 to TRBJ2-7; possible D gene TRBD2, 7 bases. The length of the CDR3 is 14 residues. With 4 bases removed from V and 2 bases from J, the gap between germline ends came to 12 bases. Germline V gene sequence: CDR1 KGHSH, CDR2 LQKENI. The CDR3 nucleotides read TGTGCCAGCTCACTGTCGGGGGGCCCCTACGAGCAGTACTTC. Protein: CASSLSGGPYEQYF.

V is TRBV2 and J is TRBJ2-1; TRBD2 aligns across 11 bases. This CDR3 spans 19 amino acids. Germline lookup yields CDR1 SNHLY and CDR2 FYNNEI. Trimming cost V 1 base and J 3 bases; bases outside gene matches: 11. CDR3 loop: CASSEEQGSLAGGYNEQFF. The CDR3, as DNA: TGTGCCAGCAGTGAAGAACAGGGTTCGCTAGCGGGAGGCTACAATGAGCAGTTCTTC.

V is TRBV28 and J is TRBJ1-6, with D hard to call. The CDR3 has 14 residues. The V end was cut by 0 bases, the J end by 10 bases, with 10 bases between. Germline V gene sequence: CDR1 MDHEN, CDR2 SYDVKM. The CDR3 region has the DNA TGTGCCAGCAGTTTATGGGATGAGAGGTCACCCCTCCACTTT. It specifies CASSLWDERSPLHF.

The chain carries TRBV20-1 and TRBJ2-2, with TRBD2 matching 11 bases. Germline lookup yields CDR1 DFQATT and CDR2 SNEGSKA (reference sequence). J lost 5 bases, V lost 3 bases, and 5 bases had no gene match. The CDR3 has 15 amino acids. The CDR3 protein is CSASYGTSGTGELFF. The CDR3 nucleotides read TGCAGTGCTAGTTACGGGACTAGCGGAACCGGGGAGCTGTTTTTT.

Worth noting for this clone: Other DNA sequences in this specimen translate into the identical CDR3. This chain joins TRBV5-1 and TRBJ1-1, with D perhaps TRBD1 (5 bases). This CDR3 spans 13 amino acids. Trimming shortened V by 3 bases and J by 4 bases, and 10 bases separated the two germline ends. Germline loops: CDR1 SGHRS, CDR2 YFSETQ. CDR3 DNA sequence: TGCGCCAGCAGCTCCCAGGGTTCCACTGAAGCTTTCTTT. Translated: CASSSQGSTEAFF.

The rearrangement uses TRBV24-1 and TRBJ1-2; D uncertain. V lost 7 bases, J lost 4 bases, and 15 bases lay in between. Germline V gene sequence: CDR1 KGHDR, CDR2 SFDVKD. The CDR3 sequence is 14 residues long. The CDR3 spells CATRSPGRRYGYTF. The DNA of the CDR3 is TGTGCCACCAGGTCCCCTGGGAGGCGCTATGGCTACACCTTC.